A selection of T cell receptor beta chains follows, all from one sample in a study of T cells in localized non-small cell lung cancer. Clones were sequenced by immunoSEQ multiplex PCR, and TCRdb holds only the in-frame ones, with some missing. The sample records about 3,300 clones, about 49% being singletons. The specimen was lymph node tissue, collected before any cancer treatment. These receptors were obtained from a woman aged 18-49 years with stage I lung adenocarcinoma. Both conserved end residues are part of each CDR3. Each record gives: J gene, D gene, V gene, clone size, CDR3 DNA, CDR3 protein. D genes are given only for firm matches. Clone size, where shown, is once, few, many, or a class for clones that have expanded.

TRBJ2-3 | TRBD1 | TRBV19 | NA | TGTGCCAGTAGCAATACAGGGGGCTCAACGAATACGCAGTATTTT | CASSNTGGSTNTQYF
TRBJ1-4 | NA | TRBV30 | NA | TGTGCCTGGAATCAGCGCAGGGATGAAAAACTGTTTTTT | CAWNQRRDEKLFF
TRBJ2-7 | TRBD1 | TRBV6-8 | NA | TGTGCCAGCAGTTTCGACCCCGGGACAGCTGAGAGCGAGCAGTACTTC | CASSFDPGTAESEQYF
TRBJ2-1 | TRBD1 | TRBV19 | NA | TGTGCCAGTAGTATAGTGGGACAGGGGCGCAATGAGCAGTTCTTC | CASSIVGQGRNEQFF
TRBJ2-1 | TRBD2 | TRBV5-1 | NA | TGCGCCAGCAGCTGGGAGACTAGCGGGAGTGCCAATGAGCAGTTCTTC | CASSWETSGSANEQFF
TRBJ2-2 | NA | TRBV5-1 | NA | TGCGCCAGCAGCTTGGTAGTATCGTCCGGGGAGCTGTTTTTT | CASSLVVSSGELFF
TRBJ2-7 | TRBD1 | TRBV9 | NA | TGTGCCAGCAGTGACAGGGTACGCTACGAGCAGTACTTC | CASSDRVRYEQYF
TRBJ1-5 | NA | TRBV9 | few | TGTGCCAGCAGTTTATCGGGGGCCAATCAGCCCCAGCATTTT | CASSLSGANQPQHF
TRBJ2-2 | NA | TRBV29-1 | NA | TGCAGCGTTGTAGGCAGATTGAACACCGGGGAGCTGTTTTTT | CSVVGRLNTGELFF
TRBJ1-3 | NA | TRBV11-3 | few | TGTGCCAGCAGCCCAGGTGCGACTGGAAACACCATATATTTT | CASSPGATGNTIYF
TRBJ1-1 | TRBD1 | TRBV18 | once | TGTGCCAGCTCACCTCGACAGGGACTTGAAGCTTTCTTT | CASSPRQGLEAFF
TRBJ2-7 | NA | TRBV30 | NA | TGTGCCTGGAGTGTCCTCGGACAGTCCTACGAGCAGTACTTC | CAWSVLGQSYEQYF
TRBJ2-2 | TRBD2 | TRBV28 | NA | TGTGCCAGCAGTTTATGGGTAGCGGGAGGAAACGGGGAGCTGTTTTTT | CASSLWVAGGNGELFF
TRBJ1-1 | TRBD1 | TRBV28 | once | TGTGCCAGCCGCCTAGGGGGCGGAAACGCTGAAGCTTTCTTT | CASRLGGGNAEAFF
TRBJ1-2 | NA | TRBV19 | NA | TGTGCCAGTAGTATGTATATTGGCAATGGCTACACCTTC | CASSMYIGNGYTF
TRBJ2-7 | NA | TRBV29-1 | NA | TGCAGCGTTGAAGGAAGGGCGCGAGACGAGCAGTACTTC | CSVEGRARDEQYF
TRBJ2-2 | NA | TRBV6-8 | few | TGTGCCAGCAGTTTGACGCCAGGGAGCACCGGGGAGCTGTTTTTT | CASSLTPGSTGELFF
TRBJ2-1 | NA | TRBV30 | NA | TGTGCCTGGGCGATCGGTAATGAGCAGTTCTTC | CAWAIGNEQFF
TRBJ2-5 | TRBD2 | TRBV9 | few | TGTGTCAGCAGTGGGGGTTTTCTCAGCGGGAGCGGGGAGACCCAGTACTTC | CVSSGGFLSGSGETQYF
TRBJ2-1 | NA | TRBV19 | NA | TGTGCCAGTAGTCCCCGTCGGGGGGCGGACAATGAGCAGTTCTTC | CASSPRRGADNEQFF
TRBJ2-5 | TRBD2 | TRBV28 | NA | TGTGCCAGCAGTCTAGCGGGAGGCCAAACCCAGTACTTC | CASSLAGGQTQYF
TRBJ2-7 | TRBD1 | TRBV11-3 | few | TGTGCCAGCAGCCAACACAGGGGAAGGGACGAGCAGTACTTC | CASSQHRGRDEQYF
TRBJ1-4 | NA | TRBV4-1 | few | TGCGCCAGCAGCCGGTGGAGGGGCGAAAAACTGTTTTTT | CASSRWRGEKLFF
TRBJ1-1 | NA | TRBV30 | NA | TGTGCCTGGAGTGTTGAAGGGGGAGGAAGGACTGAAGCTTTCTTT | CAWSVEGGGRTEAFF
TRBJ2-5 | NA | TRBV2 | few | TGTGCCAGCAGTGTGTCTGGGTTGGAGACCCAGTACTTC | CASSVSGLETQYF
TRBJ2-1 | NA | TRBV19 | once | TGTGCCAGTAGTCCTACCAGTCTGAGCAACGAGCAGTTCTTC | CASSPTSLSNEQFF
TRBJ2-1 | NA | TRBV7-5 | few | TGTGCCAGCAGCTTCGAGCGGGGCGAATACAATGAGCAGTTCTTC | CASSFERGEYNEQFF
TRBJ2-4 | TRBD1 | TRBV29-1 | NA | TGCAGCGTTGTGGGGGACAGGGCAGCCAAAAACATTCAGTACTTC | CSVVGDRAAKNIQYF
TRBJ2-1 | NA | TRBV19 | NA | TGTGCCAGTAAAGAGGTTTCCTACAATGAGCAGTTCTTC | CASKEVSYNEQFF
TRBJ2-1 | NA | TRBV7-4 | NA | TGTGCCAGCAGCTTAGTCTCGTGGGATTTCAGTTCCTACAATGAGCAGTTCTTC | CASSLVSWDFSSYNEQFF
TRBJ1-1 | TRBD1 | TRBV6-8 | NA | TGTGCCAGCAGGGCAGGGGGAGGCACTGAAGCTTTCTTT | CASRAGGGTEAFF
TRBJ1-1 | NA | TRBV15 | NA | TGTGCCACCAGCAGAGCTTTCGGCGTAGGAATTCCCACTGAAGCTTTCTTT | CATSRAFGVGIPTEAFF
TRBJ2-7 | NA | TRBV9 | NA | TGTGCCAGCAGCCCCGGGGCACTCCCGGGGTTCTACGAGCAGTACTTC | CASSPGALPGFYEQYF
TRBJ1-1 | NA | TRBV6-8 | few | TGTGCCAGCAGTTACGTCACGGGGGGCCACACTGAAGCTTTCTTT | CASSYVTGGHTEAFF
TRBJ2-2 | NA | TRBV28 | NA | TGTGCCAGCAGTTTACGGCTAGCGCGATCCGGGGAGCTGTTTTTT | CASSLRLARSGELFF
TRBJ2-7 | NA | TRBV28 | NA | TGTGCCAGCAGTTCGATTCCCGGGGGAGCTGCCGGGTACGAGCAGTACTTC | CASSSIPGGAAGYEQYF
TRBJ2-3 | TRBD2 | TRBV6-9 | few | TGTGCCAGCACTCTCCGGGGGGGCACAGATACGCAGTATTTT | CASTLRGGTDTQYF
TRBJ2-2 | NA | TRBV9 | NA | TGTGCCAGCAGCGTAGGGCAGGTGAACACCGGGGAGCTGTTTTTT | CASSVGQVNTGELFF
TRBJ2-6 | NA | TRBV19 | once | TGTGCCAGTTTTAGTCACCGGGACCGTCTCGGGGCCAACGTCCTGACTTTC | CASFSHRDRLGANVLTF
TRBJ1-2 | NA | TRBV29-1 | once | TGCAGCGTTGAAGGTCTCTCAGGGTATGGCTACACCTTC | CSVEGLSGYGYTF
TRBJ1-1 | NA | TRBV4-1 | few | TGCGCCAGCAGCCAAGTCCGGGTCGAGGGCTCTGAAGCTTTCTTT | CASSQVRVEGSEAFF
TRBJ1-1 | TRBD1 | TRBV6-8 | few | TGTGCCAGCAGTTACTCGATCGCCGGGACAGGGGCTGAAGCTTTCTTT | CASSYSIAGTGAEAFF
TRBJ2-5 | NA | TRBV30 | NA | TGTGCCTGGAGTGCGCGACGAGAAAAAAAAGAGACCCAGTACTTC | CAWSARREKKETQYF
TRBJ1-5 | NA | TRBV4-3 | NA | TGCGCCAGCAGCCAGCAGGCCCCTAGCAATCAGCCCCAGCATTTT | CASSQQAPSNQPQHF
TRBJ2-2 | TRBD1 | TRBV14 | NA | TGTGCCAGCAGCCAAGCCGACAGGGCCAACACCGGGGAGCTGTTTTTT | CASSQADRANTGELFF